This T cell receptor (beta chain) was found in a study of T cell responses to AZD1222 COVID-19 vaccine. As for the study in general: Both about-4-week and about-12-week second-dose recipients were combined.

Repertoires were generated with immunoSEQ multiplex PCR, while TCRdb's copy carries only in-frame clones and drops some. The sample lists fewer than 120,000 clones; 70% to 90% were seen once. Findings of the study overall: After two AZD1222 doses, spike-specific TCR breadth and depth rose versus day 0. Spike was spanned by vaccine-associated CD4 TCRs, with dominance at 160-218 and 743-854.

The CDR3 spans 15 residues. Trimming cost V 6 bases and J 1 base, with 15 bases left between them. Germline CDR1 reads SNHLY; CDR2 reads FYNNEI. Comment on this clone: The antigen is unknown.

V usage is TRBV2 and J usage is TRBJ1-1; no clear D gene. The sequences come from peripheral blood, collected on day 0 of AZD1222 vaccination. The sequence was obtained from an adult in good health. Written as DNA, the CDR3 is TGTGCCAGCAGCGGATTAGCACAGCCGAACACTGAAGCTTTCTTT. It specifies CASSGLAQPNTEAFF.